There are a few counts of the clone carrying this TCR beta chain. The data derive from a study of T cells in tumors after PD-1 blockade. At the level of the study: Prior checkpoint blockade, systemic immunosuppressant use, or anti-cancer therapy within 4 weeks excluded patients. Treatment was either pembrolizumab 200 mg every 3 weeks or cemiplimab 350 mg every 2 weeks. Daily vismodegib 150 mg continued in a subset of anti-PD-1-treated patients.

Produced via immunoSEQ multiplex PCR; TCRdb's table is partial and in-frame only. In the table there are about 59,000 clones, 80% of which are singletons. Germline V gene lookup returns CDR1 MNHEY and CDR2 SVGAGI. Trimming took 3 bases from V and 7 from J; bases not matched to a gene: 4. The CDR3 totals 14 residues. Template: tumor biopsy or peripheral blood genomic DNA, about 600-6,004 ng per sample. This chain uses TRBV6-5 with TRBJ2-2; 8 bases agree with TRBD2. Source: PBMCs, taken before anti-PD-1 treatment. The receptor was isolated from a human donor with basal cell carcinoma. The CDR3 nucleotides read TGTGCCAGCAGTTATGTGCGGGGGGTCGGGGAGCTGTTTTTT. It codes for CASSYVRGVGELFF.